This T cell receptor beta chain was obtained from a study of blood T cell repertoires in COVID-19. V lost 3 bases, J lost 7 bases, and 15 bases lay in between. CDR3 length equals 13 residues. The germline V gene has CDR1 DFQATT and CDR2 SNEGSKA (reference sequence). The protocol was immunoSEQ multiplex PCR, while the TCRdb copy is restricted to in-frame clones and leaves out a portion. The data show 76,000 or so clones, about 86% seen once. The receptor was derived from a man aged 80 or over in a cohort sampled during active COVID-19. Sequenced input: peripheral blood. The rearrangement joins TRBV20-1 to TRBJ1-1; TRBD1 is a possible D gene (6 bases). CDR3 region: CSASGETGNEAFF. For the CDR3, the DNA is TGCAGTGCTAGTGGGGAAACAGGGAATGAAGCTTTCTTT.